The 31 T cell receptor beta chains below come from one sample, sequenced in a study of blood T cell repertoires in COVID-19. Profiling relied on immunoSEQ multiplex PCR, and the TCRdb table lists in-frame clones only, not all of them. The sample has 320,000 or so clones, about 90% seen once. The material sequenced was PBMCs or T cells enriched from blood (not recorded which). The receptors derive from a man younger than 40 who had recovered from COVID-19.

The V gene is TRBV28, the J gene TRBJ1-3; the D gene is possibly TRBD1 (5 bases). CDR1 is MDHEN and CDR2 is SYDVKM in the germline V gene. V was pared by 4 bases and J by 2 bases, with 12 bases between. This CDR3 spans 15 amino acids. This CDR3 reads CASSSSGGPGNTIYF. The CDR3 DNA follows: TGTGCCAGCAGTTCCAGCGGGGGTCCTGGAAACACCATATATTTT.

A single count supports this clone. V is TRBV5-6 and J is TRBJ2-7; tentatively, D is TRBD2 (6 bases). Trimming took 2 bases from V and 4 from J, leaving 10 bases between them. CDR3 length: 13 amino acids. CDR1 and CDR2 from the germline V gene are SGHDT and YYEEEE. The CDR3 region has the DNA TGTGCCAGCAGCTTAGGGACTGAATACGAGCAGTACTTC. Its protein is CASSLGTEYEQYF.

The V gene is TRBV15, the J gene TRBJ1-4; the match to TRBD1 covers 7 bases. CDR1 LNHNV and CDR2 YYDKDF come from the germline V gene (reference sequence). The J segment lost 4 bases and the V segment lost 1 base, leaving 3 bases of the junction unmatched. This CDR3 is built from 15 residues. The CDR3 DNA reads as TGTGCCACCAGCAGAGCGAGACAGGGTAATGAAAAACTGTTTTTT. This gives the protein CATSRARQGNEKLFF.

CDR3 sequence: CATSRATLSNQPQHF. CDR3 sequence (DNA): TGTGCCACCAGCAGAGCCACTCTCAGCAATCAGCCCCAGCATTTT. The rearrangement links TRBV15 to TRBJ1-5; D remains ambiguous. CDR3 length equals 15 residues. Germline lookup yields CDR1 LNHNV and CDR2 YYDKDF (reference sequence). V was shortened by 1 base and J by 1 base, with 8 bases between the two germline ends.

The chain combines TRBV5-1 with TRBJ2-7; perhaps TRBD1 as D (6 bases). Germline lookup yields CDR1 SGHRS and CDR2 YFSETQ. The CDR3 runs 15 residues. With 4 bases removed from V and 0 bases from J, the gap between germline ends came to 14 bases. CDR3 residues: CASSLGQTASYEQYF. Here the CDR3 DNA reads TGCGCCAGCAGCCTCGGACAGACAGCCTCCTACGAGCAGTACTTC.

This clone was seen once. The chain recombines TRBV13 with TRBJ2-7; 10 bases map to TRBD1. Germline CDR1 reads PRHDT; CDR2 reads FYEKMQ (reference sequence). The CDR3 has 16 amino acids. The ends lost 4 bases at V and 3 bases at J; junction bases unmatched: 9. The CDR3 reads CASSSVDRGQRYEQYF. In DNA, the CDR3 is TGTGCCAGCAGCTCAGTCGACAGGGGGCAGCGCTACGAGCAGTACTTC. Full variable domain (outside the CDR3, taken from reference TRBV13 and TRBJ2-7): AAGVIQSPRHLIKEKRETATLKCYPIPRHDTVYWYQQGPGQDPQFLISFYEKMQSDKGSIPDRFSAQQFSDYHSELNMSSLELGDSALYFCASSSVDRGQRYEQYFGPGTRLTVT.

The V and J genes are TRBV5-1 and TRBJ2-2; D gene unclear. This CDR3 region has 15 residues. Germline-derived CDR1 and CDR2 are SGHRS and YFSETQ. The V end lost 0 bases, the J end lost 4 bases, and 10 bases lay between the germline ends. DNA for the CDR3: TGCGCCAGCAGCTTGGGTACGGGTAGCACCGGGGAGCTGTTTTTT. Protein product: CASSLGTGSTGELFF.

The gene calls are TRBV5-1 and TRBJ1-6; TRBD1 might be the D (6 bases). The CDR3 consists of 16 residues. Trimming shortened V by 4 bases and J by 7 bases, and 18 bases separated the two germline ends. Per germline, CDR1 SGHRS and CDR2 YFSETQ. The DNA of the CDR3 is TGCGCCAGCAGCACGAGTAGACAGGATGACAATTCACCCCTCCACTTT. As protein: CASSTSRQDDNSPLHF.

This chain joins TRBV5-1 and TRBJ1-2, with D unclear. Germline V gives CDR1 SGHRS, CDR2 YFSETQ. This CDR3 comprises 14 residues. The V end lost 0 bases, the J end lost 7 bases, and 13 bases lay between the germline ends. The CDR3 loop is CASSLDSGGRGYTF. The CDR3 DNA reads as TGCGCCAGCAGCTTGGATTCAGGTGGCCGTGGCTACACCTTC. Supplemented by reference TRBV5-1 and TRBJ1-2, the full variable domain reads KAGVTQTPRYLIKTRGQQVTLSCSPISGHRSVSWYQQTPGQGLQFLFEYFSETQRNKGNFPGRFSGRQFSNSRSEMNVSTLELGDSALYLCASSLDSGGRGYTFGSGTRLTVV.

The chain couples TRBV2 to TRBJ2-5; 7 nucleotides line up with TRBD1. This CDR3 region has 16 residues. The trim removed 6 bases at V and 10 bases at J, leaving 20 bases unmatched. The V gene's germline CDR1 is SNHLY and CDR2 FYNNEI. The CDR3 loop is CASSGTVSAKTVDQYF. The CDR3 DNA follows: TGTGCCAGCAGCGGGACAGTTTCAGCCAAGACGGTTGACCAGTACTTC.

The CDR3 coding sequence is TGTGCCAGCTCACCCGAACACAGGTACAGGGGGCACACTGAAGCTTTCTTT. Its protein is CASSPEHRYRGHTEAFF. The chain links TRBV18 to TRBJ1-1; 9 nucleotides align to TRBD1. Trimming took 3 bases from V and 3 from J; bases not matched to a gene: 11. CDR1 and CDR2 (germline): KGHSH, LQKENI. The CDR3 covers 17 residues.

In this sample, this clone turned up once. The rearrangement links TRBV28 to TRBJ1-2; TRBD1 is a possible D gene (6 bases). Germline values: CDR1 MDHEN, CDR2 SYDVKM. The CDR3 is 12 amino acids. Trimming removed 5 bases at V and 3 bases at J, with 7 bases between. CDR3 region: CASSEGDYGYTF. In DNA, the CDR3 is TGTGCCAGCAGTGAGGGGGACTATGGCTACACCTTC.

This clone has just a few counts. This chain joins TRBV7-2 and TRBJ1-2; D ambiguous. Between the trimmed V and J ends, which lost 0 bases and 4 bases, there was a span of 12 bases. Germline V lookup: CDR1 SGHTA, CDR2 FQGNSA. This CDR3 contains 15 residues. The CDR3 DNA reads as TGTGCCAGCAGCTTAGCTGGCGGGCAGGCCTATGGCTACACCTTC. Translated: CASSLAGGQAYGYTF. The full variable domain, its missing parts supplied by reference TRBV7-2 and TRBJ1-2, is GAGVSQSPSNKVTEKGKDVELRCDPISGHTALYWYRQSLGQGLEFLIYFQGNSAPDKSGLPSDRFSAERTGGSVSTLTIQRTQQEDSAVYLCASSLAGGQAYGYTFGSGTRLTVV.

This clone was seen only once. V usage is TRBV3-1 (or the pseudogene TRBV3-2) and J usage is TRBJ1-5; 7 bases are shared with TRBD1. The trim removed 4 bases at V and 0 bases at J, leaving 3 bases unmatched. Germline V gene sequence: CDR1 LGHDT, CDR2 YNNKEL (reference sequence). This CDR3 contains 15 residues. CDR3 residues: CASSPGTASNQPQHF. The CDR3 DNA reads as TGTGCCAGCAGCCCGGGGACAGCTAGCAATCAGCCCCAGCATTTT.

CDR3 residues: CASSSRQALGNEQFF. CDR3 nucleotides: TGCGCCAGCAGCTCTCGACAGGCTTTGGGGAATGAGCAGTTCTTC. V usage is TRBV4-1 and J usage is TRBJ2-1; maybe TRBD1 (6 bases). CDR1 is MGHRA and CDR2 is YSYEKL in the germline V gene. The ends were cut back, 5 bases at V and 7 bases at J, with 18 bases in the middle. The CDR3 totals 15 residues.

The V gene is TRBV28, the J gene TRBJ2-7; TRBD2 matches 8 bases. V was pared by 11 bases and J by 2 bases, with 8 bases of the junction left unmatched. The germline V gene encodes CDR1 MDHEN and CDR2 SYDVKM. This CDR3 contains 13 residues. Here the CDR3 DNA reads TGTGCCGGCGGTCCGGGGGGGGCCTACGAGCAGTACTTC. Residues: CAGGPGGAYEQYF.

The chain carries TRBV19 and TRBJ1-5; TRBD1 might be the D (6 bases). From germline, CDR1 is LNHDA and CDR2 SQIVND (reference sequence). Trimming shortened V by 0 bases and J by 3 bases, and 21 bases separated the two germline ends. This CDR3 spans 19 amino acids. Here the CDR3 DNA reads TGTGCCAGTAGTATAGACAGGGCGTGGGGGCGAAGCCTCAATCAGCCCCAGCATTTT. Translating it yields CASSIDRAWGRSLNQPQHF.

The table lists this clone with many counts. The rearrangement links TRBV11-3 to TRBJ2-1; TRBD2 agrees at 13 bases. The CDR3 runs 17 residues. CDR1 SGHNT and CDR2 YENEEA come from the germline V gene. V lost 4 bases and J lost 5; bases outside the gene matches: 8. CDR3 in DNA: TGTGCCAGCAGCTCTCCACTAGCGGGGGGGCTGAACAATGAGCAGTTCTTC. Encoded protein: CASSSPLAGGLNNEQFF.

The J gene is TRBJ2-2, the V gene TRBV12-3 or TRBV12-4; D perhaps matches TRBD1 (6 bases). V gave up 10 bases and J gave up 1 base, with 10 bases separating them. CDR3 length equals 13 residues. The CDR3: CAITRGNTGELFF. CDR3 coding DNA: TGTGCCATCACCAGGGGGAACACCGGGGAGCTGTTTTTT.

A few counts support this clone. This CDR3 reads CASSIRTGYNEQFF. The CDR3 region has the DNA TGTGCCAGTAGTATTCGGACAGGCTACAATGAGCAGTTCTTC. The chain uses TRBV19 and TRBJ2-1; TRBD1 aligns across 7 bases. The CDR3 runs 14 residues. Per the germline V gene, CDR1 is LNHDA and CDR2 is SQIVND (reference sequence). J was trimmed by 3 bases and V by 3 bases; bases with no gene match: 2.

This chain connects TRBV12-3 or TRBV12-4 to TRBJ1-2, with a possible D match to TRBD1 (6 bases). This CDR3 is 12 amino acids long. Trimming removed 5 bases at V and 3 bases at J, with 7 bases between. The CDR3 loop is CASSPGDYGYTF. DNA of the CDR3: TGTGCCAGCAGTCCAGGGGACTATGGCTACACCTTC.

V is TRBV27 and J is TRBJ2-7, with TRBD1 matching over 8 bases. The CDR3 has 15 residues. CDR1 is MNHEY and CDR2 is SMNVEV in the germline V gene (reference sequence). V lost 6 bases and J lost 1; bases outside the gene matches: 8. The CDR3 reads CASRSIGTGSYEQYF. The CDR3 bases are TGTGCCAGCAGATCAATCGGGACAGGTTCCTACGAGCAGTACTTC.

J is TRBJ2-7 and V is TRBV10-3; TRBD1 agrees at 7 bases. The CDR3 length is 14 residues. J was trimmed by 0 bases and V by 3 bases; bases with no gene match: 2. Germline lookup yields CDR1 ENHRY and CDR2 SYGVKD. The CDR3 here is CAISDRQGSYEQYF. CDR3 in DNA: TGTGCCATCAGTGATCGACAGGGCTCCTACGAGCAGTACTTC.

This clone came up once. The chain has TRBV30 and TRBJ1-1; D may be TRBD1 (5 bases). V lost 3 bases, J lost 0 bases, and 26 bases lay in between. Germline loops: CDR1 GTSNPN, CDR2 SVGIG (reference sequence). The CDR3 is 19 residues long. CDR3 residues: CAWSPPAWTTLELNTEAFF. Here the CDR3 DNA reads TGTGCCTGGAGCCCACCTGCGTGGACAACCCTCGAGTTGAACACTGAAGCTTTCTTT.

This clone was observed once. The rearrangement links TRBV27 to TRBJ1-4; unclear D gene. Germline V lookup: CDR1 MNHEY, CDR2 SMNVEV (reference sequence). Deletions cut 6 bases from V and 4 bases from J, with 18 bases between. CDR3 length: 16 amino acids. The CDR3 region has the DNA TGTGCCAGCAGCCGCATCGCTGGAGGGATTAATGAAAAACTGTTTTTT. This gives the protein CASSRIAGGINEKLFF.

The chain recombines TRBV4-1 with TRBJ2-5; weak D call: TRBD1 (5 bases). Germline V gene data show CDR1 as MGHRA and CDR2 as YSYEKL. The CDR3 sequence is 14 residues long. V was clipped by 6 bases and J by 4 bases, with 15 bases between them. CDR3: CASRAQGIGETQYF. The DNA for the CDR3 is TGCGCCAGCAGAGCCCAGGGTATAGGAGAGACCCAGTACTTC.

In its sample, this clone was seen once. This rearrangement joins TRBV27 to TRBJ2-7, with D possibly being TRBD2 (6 bases). This CDR3 spans 12 amino acids. Trimming removed 5 bases at V and 1 base at J, with 6 bases between. Germline CDR1 and CDR2: MNHEY and SMNVEV (reference sequence). As DNA, the CDR3 is TGTGCCAGCAGTCGGGGGTCCTACGAGCAGTACTTC. Protein product: CASSRGSYEQYF.

J is TRBJ2-7 and V is TRBV6-5; TRBD1 agrees at 7 bases. This CDR3 is 13 amino acids long. Trimming at V came to 6 bases and at J to 3 bases, leaving 5 bases not matched to a gene. Germline-derived CDR1 and CDR2 are MNHEY and SVGAGI. CDR3 sequence: CASRQGTDYEQYF. CDR3 in DNA: TGTGCCAGCAGGCAAGGGACAGACTACGAGCAGTACTTC.

This clone was recorded once. J is TRBJ1-2 and V is TRBV28, with D perhaps matching TRBD1 (6 bases). CDR1 is MDHEN and CDR2 is SYDVKM in the germline V gene. This CDR3 has 16 residues. V gave up 5 bases and J gave up 4 bases, with 20 bases separating them. This CDR3 is CASSPPVGGPFYGYTF. The CDR3 nucleotides are TGTGCCAGCAGTCCCCCCGTCGGGGGGCCGTTCTATGGCTACACCTTC.

J is TRBJ2-5 and V is TRBV28, with D perhaps TRBD2 (7 bases). CDR1 and CDR2 from the germline V gene are MDHEN and SYDVKM. With 4 bases removed from V and 5 bases from J, the gap between germline ends came to 17 bases. The CDR3 spans 15 residues. The CDR3 sequence: CASSWGRGAFETQYF. The CDR3 nucleotides are TGTGCCAGCAGTTGGGGACGGGGGGCGTTCGAGACCCAGTACTTC.

The rearrangement joins TRBV10-3 to TRBJ2-1; D uncertain. Trimming left V 8 bases short and J 2 bases short, with 4 bases between. Per the germline V gene, CDR1 is ENHRY and CDR2 is SYGVKD. The CDR3 runs to 11 residues. This chain's CDR3 is CAIYAYNEQFF. The CDR3 DNA sequence: TGTGCCATCTATGCCTACAATGAGCAGTTCTTC.